A selection of T cell receptor beta chains follows, all from one sample in a study of T cell changes during pregnancy in multiple sclerosis. Assay used: immunoSEQ multiplex PCR; TCRdb lists only in-frame clones, some missing. The sample comprises 84,000 or so clones, about 94% of which are singletons, and roughly 2.5% rests with the top ten. This specimen consisted of peripheral blood, obtained in the third trimester of pregnancy. These receptors all stem from a female donor with multiple sclerosis, enrolled in a pregnancy study. CDR3s include the opening cysteine and the closing phenylalanine or tryptophan. Clone size is shown for a subset of rows, as once, few, many or a class of expanded clone.

J gene,clone size,V gene,CDR3 protein
TRBJ1-5,once,TRBV7-9,CASRPGEDQPQHF
TRBJ1-6,NA,TRBV5-6,CASSYRGSHNSPLHF
TRBJ2-7,NA,TRBV4-2,CASSQVSGGAREQYF
TRBJ1-1,NA,TRBV29-1,CSVNFGHLNTEAFF
TRBJ1-1,NA,TRBV29-1,CSVIRGQGTEAFF
TRBJ1-1,NA,TRBV18,CASSPSGHNTEAFF
TRBJ1-2,NA,TRBV6-1,CASMGEDSGNYGYTF
TRBJ1-2,NA,TRBV6-1,CASSELRDGYTF
TRBJ1-3,NA,TRBV7-3,CASARGPPLSGNTIYF
TRBJ1-2,NA,TRBV19,CASSPASGGDHGYTF
TRBJ2-5,NA,TRBV7-2,CASSSIRGPGETQYF
TRBJ2-1,NA,TRBV20-1,CSAGTGVEQFF
TRBJ1-2,NA,TRBV25-1,CASSERGYYGYTF
TRBJ2-2,NA,TRBV4-2,CASSQGGDSGPNTGELFF
TRBJ2-2,NA,TRBV7-6,CASSSTGGSGTGELFF
TRBJ2-3,NA,TRBV30,CAWSMEPRTDTQYF
TRBJ1-6,NA,TRBV11-1,CASSLGGSNSPLHF
TRBJ1-2,NA,TRBV5-1,CASSFGPGNYGYTF
TRBJ1-2,NA,TRBV30,CAWSAHRGTYGYTF
TRBJ2-2,NA,TRBV29-1,CSVEVQEVTGELFF
TRBJ2-2,NA,TRBV9,CASSVAPSNDGELFF
TRBJ1-2,NA,TRBV18,CASSPGQGLWGYTF
TRBJ1-1,NA,TRBV2,CATLSDTLNTEAFF
TRBJ2-7,NA,TRBV6-1,CASKQNRGRNYEQYF
TRBJ2-1,NA,TRBV10-1,CASSKAGGFSNEQFF
TRBJ1-1,NA,TRBV4-1,CASSQEITGDIMNTEAFF
TRBJ2-2,once,TRBV6-5,CASSLAGGELFF
TRBJ1-2,NA,TRBV5-1,CASSIHTGGGNYGYTF
TRBJ2-7,NA,TRBV10-2,CASSGQGVEQYF
TRBJ2-1,NA,TRBV9,CASSVDLRGGNEQFF
TRBJ1-4,NA,TRBV4-1,CASSQGRGGRIEKLFF
TRBJ1-1,NA,TRBV6-4,CASRRTGAENTEAFF
TRBJ2-7,once,TRBV4-1,CASSQDEGSYEQYF
TRBJ2-3,NA,TRBV7-3,CASSGGLVDTQYF
TRBJ2-7,NA,TRBV5-6,CASSLWQDSWREQYF
TRBJ1-2,NA,TRBV2,CATYLGRDYGYTF
TRBJ1-6,once,TRBV2,CASSEWGQSPLHF
TRBJ2-3,NA,TRBV5-1,CASSLTGQGAVDTQYF
TRBJ2-5,NA,TRBV29-1,CSVDKETQYF
TRBJ2-5,NA,TRBV5-6,CASSLGRVGTQYF
TRBJ1-3,NA,TRBV4-1,CASSQDLAGPISGNTIYF
TRBJ2-3,NA,TRBV7-6,CASSLELVDTQYF
TRBJ1-3,once,TRBV5-1,CASSLLGAGGNTIYF
TRBJ2-3,NA,TRBV7-3,CASNMFSGGAGDTQYF
TRBJ1-1,once,TRBV7-9,CASSVGTDTEAFF
TRBJ2-1,NA,TRBV6-1,CASTEAGTGAHNEQFF